The 4 T cell receptor beta chains below all came from one sample that was sequenced in a study of T cell responses to AZD1222 COVID-19 vaccine. The protocol was immunoSEQ multiplex PCR, while the TCRdb copy is restricted to in-frame clones and leaves out a portion. This sample has 67,000 or so clones, with roughly 84% found just once. The specimen was peripheral blood, collected on day 0 of AZD1222 vaccination. Receptors were obtained from an adult in good health.

V gene TRBV10-3 combines with J gene TRBJ2-2; D possibly uses TRBD1 or TRBD2 (7 bases each). The CDR3 loop spans 13 amino acids. Trimming removed 11 bases at V and 1 base at J, with 11 bases between. CDR1 is ENHRY, CDR2 SYGVKD, per germline. The CDR3 DNA reads TGTGCCTCCAGGGGGGGGAACACCGGGGAGCTGTTTTTT. Amino acids: CASRGGNTGELFF.

This chain connects TRBV29-1 to TRBJ2-1, with 9 positions matching TRBD2. With V trimmed by 6 bases and J by 6 bases, 9 bases remained unmatched. This CDR3 has 14 amino acids. The germline CDR1 and CDR2 sequences are SQVTM and ANQGSEA. The CDR3: CSVRSGGMINEQFF. As DNA, the CDR3 is TGCAGCGTCAGAAGCGGGGGGATGATCAATGAGCAGTTCTTC.

Note on this clone: The same CDR3 is also encoded by other DNA sequences in this sample. V usage is TRBV18 and J usage is TRBJ2-2; D remains unclear. Trimming left V 1 base short and J 7 bases short, with 1 base between. The CDR3 has 11 amino acids. CDR1 KGHSH and CDR2 LQKENI come from the germline V gene. The CDR3 loop reads CASSPRGELFF. In DNA, the CDR3 is TGTGCCAGCTCACCACGCGGGGAGCTGTTTTTT.

V gene TRBV6-2 or TRBV6-3 combines with J gene TRBJ2-7; tentatively, D is TRBD1 (6 bases). The CDR3 consists of 14 residues. The germline V and J ends were trimmed by 2 bases and 4 bases, with 12 bases remaining between them. Germline CDR1 and CDR2: MNHEY and SVGEGT. The CDR3 loop is CASSYGQGKYEQYF. The DNA of the CDR3 is TGTGCCAGCAGTTACGGGCAGGGGAAGTACGAGCAGTACTTC.